This entry features one T cell receptor beta chain sequence. Sequencing was performed with immunoSEQ multiplex PCR; in TCRdb, only in-frame clones are kept and a portion is missing. The sample yields hundreds of thousands of clones, about 86% seen once. The data belong to a study of blood T cell repertoires in COVID-19. Study details: Spain, Italy and the United States supplied samples that represented acute and convalescent COVID-19.

V lost 4 bases, J lost 1 base, and 13 bases lay in between. CDR1 and CDR2 (germline): MDHEN, SYDVKM. This CDR3 comprises 15 residues. Those who participated ranged in age from about 18 to 89 years and resided in 20 to 30 US areas. The V call is TRBV28, the J call TRBJ1-1; D not certain. The sample consisted of PBMCs or T cells enriched from blood (not recorded which). The sequence derives from a man in his thirties or forties with acute COVID-19. The CDR3 DNA follows: TGTGCCAGCAGTTCGAAAGAGCTCCCGAACACTGAAGCTTTCTTT. Translation gives CASSSKELPNTEAFF.